A single count supports the clone carrying this T cell receptor (beta chain). The junction had 15 bases not matched to a gene; V was cut back by 5 bases and J by 10 bases. This CDR3 is 15 amino acids long. CDR1 is DFQATT, CDR2 SNEGSKA, per germline (reference sequence). This entry comes from a study of T cell repertoires in cytomegalovirus infection. TCRdb passed the reads through MiXCR, listing each CDR3 protein once. The sample has 160,000 or so distinct CDR3 sequences, around 24% seen once. The chain joins TRBV20-1 to TRBJ2-1; 9 nucleotides agree with TRBD2. The clonotype comes from a human donor in good health (CMV status not recorded). Some clones in this sample may be carry-over from other donors' samples. The sequenced material came from PBMCs. CDR3 amino acids: CSAGPGTSRAEEQFF. The CDR3, as DNA: TGCAGTGCTGGACCCGGGACTAGCCGGGCAGAGGAGCAGTTCTTC.